The 12 T cell receptor beta chains below were found in one sample sequenced in a study of T cell responses to AZD1222 COVID-19 vaccine (dated by TCRdb to 2020 to 2022). The library came from the immunoSEQ multiplex PCR assay. TCRdb holds this immuneACCESS table with in-frame rearrangements only. Some clones are missing; in checked studies, unresolved V genes explain under half, and the rest has no known cause. The table for this sample lists approximately 170,000 clones; around 91% of them were counted only once. The top ten clonotypes cover 6.9% of the sample. This specimen's time point label, per the study, means: baseline before first vaccination. Specimen: peripheral blood, collected on day 0 of AZD1222 vaccination. These TCRs come from an adult in good health.

The CDR3: CSVATGDSNQPQHF. As DNA, the CDR3 is TGCAGCGTTGCGACCGGAGATAGCAATCAGCCCCAGCATTTT. The rearrangement links TRBV29-1 to TRBJ1-5; D is ambiguous. CDR1 SQVTM and CDR2 ANQGSEA come from the germline V gene. V lost 4 bases and J lost 0, with 10 bases in between. The CDR3 extends over 14 amino acids.

V usage is TRBV9 and J usage is TRBJ2-7, with D possibly being TRBD2 (5 bases). The CDR3 spans 14 residues. The germline V and J ends were trimmed by 0 bases and 3 bases, with 10 bases remaining between them. Germline CDR1 reads SGDLS; CDR2 reads YYNGEE. In DNA form, the CDR3 reads TGTGCCAGCAGCGTAGGGGTTGGAGGCTACGAGCAGTACTTC. Its translation is CASSVGVGGYEQYF.

Worth noting for this clone: Other DNA sequences in this specimen translate into the identical CDR3. The V gene is TRBV7-2, the J gene TRBJ2-7; 11 bases agree with TRBD2. Germline assignment: CDR1 SGHTA and CDR2 FQGNSA. V lost 3 bases to trimming and J lost 4 bases; unmatched junction nucleotides: 5. There are 15 residues in the CDR3. CDR3 sequence: CASSFRLAGTYEQYF. In DNA form, the CDR3 reads TGTGCCAGCAGCTTTAGACTAGCGGGGACGTACGAGCAGTACTTC.

The chain couples TRBV5-1 to TRBJ2-2, with a weak D call TRBD1 (6 bases). The V gene lost 4 bases and the J gene lost 0 bases, with 13 bases spanning the gap. Germline V lookup: CDR1 SGHRS, CDR2 YFSETQ. The CDR3 length is 16 residues. CDR3 coding DNA: TGCGCCAGCAGCATTCAGGGGTTCGCGAACACCGGGGAGCTGTTTTTT. This sequence encodes CASSIQGFANTGELFF.

CDR3 sequence reads: CASSLDAGYTF. In DNA, the CDR3 is TGTGCCAGCAGCCTGGACGCGGGCTACACCTTC. The chain joins TRBV3-1 (or the pseudogene TRBV3-2) to TRBJ1-2; D not certain. There are 11 residues in the CDR3. Germline CDR1 and CDR2: LGHDT and YNNKEL (reference sequence). Trimming shortened V by 4 bases and J by 8 bases, and 8 bases separated the two germline ends.

This clone has only one observation. The CDR3 DNA sequence: TGTGCCAGCAGCTCGGTCGGGGGGGGATTTAATTCACCCCTCCACTTT. This sequence encodes CASSSVGGGFNSPLHF. The rearrangement uses TRBV7-8 and TRBJ1-6, with D perhaps matching TRBD1 (5 bases). CDR3 length equals 16 residues. Germline V gene lookup returns CDR1 SGHVS and CDR2 FQNEAQ. Trimming took off 4 bases at V and 6 bases at J, with 16 bases between the two ends.

The CDR3: CASRTGGWDTQYF. The CDR3 DNA reads as TGTGCCAGCCGGACAGGGGGCTGGGATACGCAGTATTTT. This chain links TRBV2 with TRBJ2-3; 11 bases map to TRBD1. This CDR3 is built from 13 residues. V gave up 8 bases and J gave up 6 bases; unmatched junction bases: 4. The germline CDR1 and CDR2 sequences are SNHLY and FYNNEI.

The chain uses TRBV19 and TRBJ2-5; 13 bases align to TRBD2. After removal of 4 bases from V and 4 bases from J, the junction contained 0 bases not matched to a gene. The CDR3 is made up of 14 amino acids. CDR1 and CDR2 from the germline V gene are LNHDA and SQIVND (reference sequence). In nucleotides, the CDR3 is TGTGCCAGTAGTAGACTAGCGGGGGGAGAGACCCAGTACTTC. This gives the protein CASSRLAGGETQYF.

This chain joins TRBV24-1 and TRBJ2-5; 7 nucleotides match TRBD2. Germline CDR1 reads KGHDR; CDR2 reads SFDVKD. Losses at the gene ends were 4 bases for V and 1 base for J; bases not matched to a gene: 8. The CDR3 spans 16 residues. The CDR3 DNA is TGTGCCACCAGTGACACATCCAAGCGGGGCCAAGAGACCCAGTACTTC. It translates to CATSDTSKRGQETQYF.

The chain joins TRBV24-1 to TRBJ2-2; TRBD1 matches at 8 bases. CDR1 KGHDR and CDR2 SFDVKD come from the germline V gene. This CDR3 is built from 16 residues. The trim removed 4 bases at V and 4 bases at J, leaving 7 bases unmatched. The CDR3 bases are TGTGCCACCAGTGACCCAGGGGGCGAGGGCACCGGGGAGCTGTTTTTT. Its protein product is CATSDPGGEGTGELFF.

This chain joins TRBV5-4 and TRBJ2-3; D unclear. Trimming took off 0 bases at V and 0 bases at J, with 5 bases between the two ends. CDR3 length: 14 residues. Germline V gene lookup returns CDR1 SGHNT and CDR2 YYREEE (reference sequence). CDR3 DNA sequence: TGTGCCAGCAGCTTGGGACAAAGCACAGATACGCAGTATTTT. It encodes CASSLGQSTDTQYF.

On this clone: The sample contains more than one DNA sequence encoding this CDR3. V and J are TRBV3-1 (or the pseudogene TRBV3-2) and TRBJ2-3; no reliable D call. Between the trimmed V and J ends, which lost 2 bases and 1 base, there was a span of 1 base. The CDR3 has 12 residues. In germline, CDR1 is LGHDT, CDR2 YNNKEL (reference sequence). This CDR3 reads CASSQRTDTQYF. The CDR3 DNA reads as TGTGCCAGCAGCCAACGCACAGATACGCAGTATTTT.